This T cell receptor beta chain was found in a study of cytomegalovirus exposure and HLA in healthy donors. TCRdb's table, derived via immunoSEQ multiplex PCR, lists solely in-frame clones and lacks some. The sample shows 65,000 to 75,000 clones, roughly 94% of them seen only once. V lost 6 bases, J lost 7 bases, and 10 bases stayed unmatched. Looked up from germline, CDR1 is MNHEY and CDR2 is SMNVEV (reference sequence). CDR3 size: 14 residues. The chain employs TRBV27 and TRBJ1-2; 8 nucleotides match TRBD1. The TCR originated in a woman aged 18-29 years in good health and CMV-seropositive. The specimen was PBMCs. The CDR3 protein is CASRPSTGGGGYTF. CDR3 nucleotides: TGTGCCAGCAGACCCAGTACAGGGGGGGGTGGCTACACCTTC.